Each of the 19 T cell receptor beta chains below was sequenced from the same sample in a study of CD8 T cells in ankylosing spondylitis listed by TCRdb under 2017. Libraries were made using 5' RACE. The sequencer listed for this sample is Illumina HiSeq 2500. The public reads were reprocessed in TCRdb via fastp at Q25 and MiXCR, keeping in-frame beta chains. When rows share a CDR3 protein, they turn into one entry using the most common DNA and genes. This sample is represented by some 350,000 distinct CDR3 sequences; roughly 14% of them were singletons. The leading ten clones occupy 0.85% to 1.4% of the sample. Sequences were obtained from blood, either unsorted or a sorted T cell fraction (not recorded which). These receptors were obtained from a male donor with ankylosing spondylitis or in good health (not recorded which).

This clonotype was detected many times. The chain recombines TRBV6-1 with TRBJ2-2; 11 bases map to TRBD1. Per germline, CDR1 MNHNS and CDR2 SASEGT. The trim removed 6 bases at V and 7 bases at J, leaving 4 bases unmatched. This CDR3 is 14 amino acids long. CDR3 in amino acids: CASRDRGQIGELFF. CDR3 DNA sequence: TGTGCCAGCAGGGACAGGGGGCAGATCGGGGAGCTGTTTTTT.

The chain has TRBV25-1 and TRBJ1-5, with TRBD1 identical over 9 bases. The length of the CDR3 is 14 residues. V shed 2 bases, J shed 11 bases, and the junction held 7 bases outside the gene matches. Germline CDR1 is MGHDK and CDR2 is SYGVNS. The CDR3 nucleotides read TGTGCCAGCAGTGAACCTGGGGACAGGGAAACCCAGCATTTT. As protein: CASSEPGDRETQHF. Full variable domain (outside the CDR3, taken from reference TRBV25-1 and TRBJ1-5): EADIYQTPRYLVIGTGKKITLECSQTMGHDKMYWYQQDPGMELHLIHYSYGVNSTEKGDLSSESTVSRIRTEHFPLTLESARPSHTSQYLCASSEPGDRETQHFGDGTRLSIL.

The chain has TRBV7-6 and TRBJ1-2; 10 bases fit TRBD1. Trimming at V came to 4 bases and at J to 5 bases, leaving 4 bases not matched to a gene. Germline loops: CDR1 SGHVS, CDR2 FNYEAQ. The CDR3 runs to 14 residues. For the CDR3, the DNA is TGTGCCAGCAGCTCGGGGACAGGGGAGTATGGCTACACCTTC. Translated, it gives CASSSGTGEYGYTF.

The rearrangement links TRBV3-1 to TRBJ1-1; unclear D gene. Per the germline V gene, CDR1 is LGHDT and CDR2 is YNNKEL (reference sequence). The CDR3 contains 15 residues. V shed 4 bases and J shed 5 bases, with 17 bases lying between them. CDR3: CASSPYTSSGTEAFF. The CDR3 coding sequence is TGTGCCAGCAGCCCATACACCAGTTCCGGTACTGAAGCTTTCTTT.

This chain joins TRBV4-2 and TRBJ1-5, with 7 bases identical to TRBD1. This CDR3 contains 14 residues. Unmatched junction bases numbered 2, after V lost 1 base and J lost 5 bases. Germline V gene sequence: CDR1 LGHNA, CDR2 YNFKEQ. This chain's CDR3 is CASSQAQGHQPQHF. CDR3 nucleotides: TGTGCCAGCAGCCAAGCACAGGGGCATCAGCCCCAGCATTTT.

The CDR3 DNA reads as TGTGCCAGCAGCCCCTTGACCGGGACTAGCGGGAAGACCCCACCCGGGGAGCTGTTTTTT. Protein sequence: CASSPLTGTSGKTPPGELFF. The genes are TRBV14 and TRBJ2-2; 13 positions agree with TRBD2. CDR1 SGHDN and CDR2 FVKESK come from the germline V gene. With V trimmed by 4 bases and J by 6 bases, 17 bases remained unmatched. This CDR3 contains 20 residues.

This clonotype was counted a few times. V gene TRBV4-1 combines with J gene TRBJ1-1; D unresolved. V was trimmed by 2 bases and J by 0 bases, leaving 7 bases between them. The CDR3 sequence is 14 residues long. The germline V gene encodes CDR1 MGHRA and CDR2 YSYEKL. This chain's CDR3 is CASSQHGVNTEAFF. In nucleotides, the CDR3 is TGCGCCAGCAGCCAACACGGAGTGAACACTGAAGCTTTCTTT.

This chain links TRBV6-6 with TRBJ2-3; the D is unclear. V was clipped by 2 bases and J by 2 bases, with 5 bases between them. The CDR3 contains 13 residues. From germline, CDR1 is MNHNY and CDR2 SVGAGI (reference sequence). CDR3 sequence (DNA): TGTGCCAGCAGTTACGGCTACACAGATACGCAGTATTTT. Protein product: CASSYGYTDTQYF.

This clonotype was picked up a small number of times. This sequence joins TRBV6-1 and TRBJ2-3, with 7 bases lining up with TRBD2. From germline, CDR1 is MNHNS and CDR2 SASEGT. The ends lost 9 bases at V and 1 base at J; junction bases unmatched: 10. The CDR3 length is 15 residues. CDR3 sequence (DNA): TGTGCCAGTTCCCGAGCGGGGCTCCGCACAGATACGCAGTATTTT. It specifies CASSRAGLRTDTQYF.

V usage is TRBV10-3 and J usage is TRBJ2-4; TRBD2 agrees at 11 bases. The CDR3 is 17 residues long. Trimming cost V 4 bases and J 9 bases; bases outside gene matches: 14. Germline V gene sequence: CDR1 ENHRY, CDR2 SYGVKD. The CDR3 bases are TGTGCCATCAGTGCCGGACTAGCGGGTTCCGATTCAGGCATTCAGTACTTC. This gives the protein CAISAGLAGSDSGIQYF.

The V and J genes are TRBV28 and TRBJ2-7; D is undetermined. The CDR3 loop spans 13 amino acids. Germline CDR1 and CDR2: MDHEN and SYDVKM. The V gene lost 3 bases and the J gene lost 3 bases, with 9 bases spanning the gap. The CDR3 DNA is TGTGCCAGCAGTTTGGCGCCTAACTACGAGCAGTACTTC. Translated: CASSLAPNYEQYF.

V and J are TRBV4-2 and TRBJ1-6, with D perhaps TRBD1 (6 bases). CDR3 length: 16 amino acids. The germline V gene encodes CDR1 LGHNA and CDR2 YNFKEQ. V lost 0 bases, J lost 10 bases, and 16 bases lay in between. CDR3 nucleotides: TGTGCCAGCAGCCAAGAGGCGGGGGCCGACGGATCACCCCTCCACTTT. This sequence encodes CASSQEAGADGSPLHF.

This sequence joins TRBV4-2 and TRBJ1-2, with D uncertain. The germline gives CDR1 LGHNA, CDR2 YNFKEQ. The CDR3 is made up of 14 amino acids. Between the trimmed V and J ends, which lost 1 base and 4 bases, there was a span of 10 bases. The DNA for the CDR3 is TGTGCCAGCAGCCAAGTTGGCAGCACCTATGGCTACACCTTC. Residues: CASSQVGSTYGYTF.

This chain connects TRBV12-3 or TRBV12-4 to TRBJ2-7; D may correspond to TRBD1 or TRBD2 (5 bases each). The V end lost 6 bases, the J end lost 8 bases, and 14 bases lay between the germline ends. The CDR3 length is 12 residues. CDR3: CASSRDPRQQYF. CDR3 bases: TGTGCCAGCAGCCGGGACCCTCGGCAGCAGTACTTC.

This clonotype was seen a few times. This sequence joins TRBV5-1 and TRBJ2-7, with D unclear. Trimming removed 0 bases from V and 2 bases from J, with 6 bases in between. Germline CDR1 is SGHRS and CDR2 is YFSETQ. This CDR3 region has 13 residues. The CDR3 DNA sequence: TGCGCCAGCAGCTTGGGGCGGCCCTACGAGCAGTACTTC. It translates to CASSLGRPYEQYF.

This clonotype was counted between two and nine times. The rearrangement links TRBV5-1 to TRBJ1-5; perhaps TRBD1 as D (5 bases). The CDR3 is 16 residues long. From germline, CDR1 is SGHRS and CDR2 YFSETQ. V gave up 0 bases and J gave up 6 bases, with 16 bases separating them. The CDR3 sequence: CASSLGGGQGPQPQHF. CDR3 coding DNA: TGCGCCAGCAGCTTGGGGGGTGGTCAGGGCCCTCAGCCCCAGCATTTT. The full variable domain, rest sourced from reference TRBV5-1 and TRBJ1-5, is KAGVTQTPRYLIKTRGQQVTLSCSPISGHRSVSWYQQTPGQGLQFLFEYFSETQRNKGNFPGRFSGRQFSNSRSEMNVSTLELGDSALYLCASSLGGGQGPQPQHFGDGTRLSIL.

The chain carries TRBV20-1 and TRBJ2-5, with D hard to call. V was trimmed by 5 bases and J by 2 bases, leaving 15 bases between them. This CDR3 contains 14 residues. CDR1 is DFQATT and CDR2 is SNEGSKA in the germline V gene (reference sequence). CDR3 region: CSAPLRMGQETQYF. CDR3 coding DNA: TGCAGTGCTCCCCTGAGAATGGGACAAGAGACCCAGTACTTC.

This chain links TRBV10-3 with TRBJ2-1; TRBD2 matches at 7 bases. Germline trimming cut 9 bases from V and 7 bases from J; bases unmatched to any gene: 15. This CDR3 has 15 residues. Germline-derived CDR1 and CDR2 are ENHRY and SYGVKD. CDR3 sequence reads: CAMRRDLSAGNEQFF. CDR3 sequence (DNA): TGTGCCATGAGACGGGACCTGTCAGCGGGGAATGAGCAGTTCTTC.

The table lists this clonotype with many counts. The gene calls are TRBV10-2 and TRBJ2-5; D not certain. The V end was cut by 8 bases, the J end by 7 bases, with 17 bases between. The CDR3 loop spans 13 amino acids. Germline V gives CDR1 WSHSY, CDR2 SAAADI. CDR3 DNA sequence: TGCGCCAGCCAAGAAGCAGGAGCTGGGACCCAGTACTTC. Its translation: CASQEAGAGTQYF.